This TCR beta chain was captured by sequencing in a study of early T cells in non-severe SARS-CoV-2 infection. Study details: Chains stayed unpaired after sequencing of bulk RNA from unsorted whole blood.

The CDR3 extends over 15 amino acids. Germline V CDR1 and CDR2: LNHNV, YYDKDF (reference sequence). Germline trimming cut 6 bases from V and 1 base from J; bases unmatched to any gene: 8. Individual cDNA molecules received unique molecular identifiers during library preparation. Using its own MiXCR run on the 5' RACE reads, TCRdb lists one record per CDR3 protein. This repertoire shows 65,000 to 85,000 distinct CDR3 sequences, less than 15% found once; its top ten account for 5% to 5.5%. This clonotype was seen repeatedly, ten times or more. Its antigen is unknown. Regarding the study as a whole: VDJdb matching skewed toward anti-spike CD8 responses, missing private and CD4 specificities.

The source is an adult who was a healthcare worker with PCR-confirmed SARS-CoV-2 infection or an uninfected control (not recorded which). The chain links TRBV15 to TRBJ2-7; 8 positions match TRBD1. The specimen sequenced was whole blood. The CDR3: CATSKGQGPSYEQYF. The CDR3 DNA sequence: TGTGCCACCAGTAAAGGACAGGGACCATCCTACGAGCAGTACTTC.